The 32 T cell receptor beta chains given below trace back to one sample, sequenced in a study of T cells in Graves' hyperthyroidism and ophthalmopathy. The source material, RNA transcripts, was used to amplify TCR beta CDR3 regions. The HTBI primer set was used in a first-round RT-PCR of the TCR CDR3. TCRdb redid the calling of the multiplex PCR reads with MiXCR, one entry per CDR3 protein. The table lists roughly 300,000 distinct CDR3 sequences, approximately 22% of them singletons. The material sequenced was blood. The receptors originated from a woman aged 50 to 60 with Graves' hyperthyroidism.

This clonotype has ten or more counts. The chain recombines TRBV7-9 with TRBJ2-7; 10 bases map to TRBD1. CDR1 and CDR2 (germline): SEHNR, FQNEAQ (reference sequence). V was pared by 5 bases and J by 1 base, with 5 bases of the junction left unmatched. The CDR3 is made up of 15 amino acids. CDR3 nucleotides: TGTGCCAGCAGCGACAGGGGGCTACAATCCTACGAGCAGTACTTC. This translates into CASSDRGLQSYEQYF.

In its sample, this clonotype was seen many times. This chain joins TRBV24-1 and TRBJ2-5; D is undetermined. CDR1 is KGHDR, CDR2 SFDVKD, per germline. The CDR3 consists of 13 residues. The V end lost 2 bases, the J end lost 8 bases, and 11 bases lay between the germline ends. CDR3 coding DNA: TGTGCCACCAGTGATTCCACTCGCGACACCCAGTACTTC. Protein product: CATSDSTRDTQYF.

The chain has TRBV12-3 or TRBV12-4 and TRBJ2-2; 7 bases fit TRBD2. This CDR3 comprises 15 residues. V shed 5 bases and J 5 bases; nucleotides not matched to a gene: 8. CDR3 coding DNA: TGTGCCAGCAGTGAATGGGGGGGGGAAACCGGGGAGCTGTTTTTT. This codes for CASSEWGGETGELFF.

CDR3 coding DNA: TGTGCCAGCAGCTACCGGACTAGCGGGACCACAGATACGCAGTATTTT. Its protein product is CASSYRTSGTTDTQYF. This chain links TRBV12-3 or TRBV12-4 with TRBJ2-3; 12 bases map to TRBD2. CDR3 size: 16 residues. V was pared by 6 bases and J by 2 bases, with 6 bases of the junction left unmatched.

The chain has TRBV20-1 and TRBJ2-7; a weak D match, TRBD2 (5 bases). Germline V gives CDR1 DFQATT, CDR2 SNEGSKA (reference sequence). The V end was cut by 3 bases, the J end by 0 bases, with 6 bases between. This CDR3 is 12 amino acids long. The CDR3 spells CSARTISYEQYF. The CDR3 DNA is TGCAGTGCTAGGACTATCTCCTACGAGCAGTACTTC.

This clonotype was counted ten times or more. The chain combines TRBV11-3 with TRBJ2-3; D perhaps matches TRBD1 (5 bases). Germline V gene data show CDR1 as SGHNT and CDR2 as YENEEA. V was shortened by 6 bases and J by 5 bases, with 15 bases between the two germline ends. The CDR3 totals 14 residues. The CDR3 coding sequence is TGTGCCAGCAGTCTAATAGGGGCTGAAGATACGCAGTATTTT. It codes for CASSLIGAEDTQYF.

This clonotype was seen only a few times. V gene TRBV6-6 combines with J gene TRBJ2-3; 7 nucleotides align to TRBD1. The germline gives CDR1 MNHNY, CDR2 SVGAGI (reference sequence). With V trimmed by 2 bases and J by 2 bases, 7 bases remained unmatched. CDR3 length equals 16 residues. For the CDR3, the DNA is TGTGCCAGCAGTTACGGGGACAGCGTTCCCACAGATACGCAGTATTTT. This gives the protein CASSYGDSVPTDTQYF.

At least ten counts were recorded for this clonotype. The V call is TRBV5-1, the J call TRBJ2-5; D tentatively reads TRBD1 or TRBD2 (5 bases each). The germline V gene encodes CDR1 SGHRS and CDR2 YFSETQ. The CDR3 sequence is 14 residues long. V was cut by 3 bases and J by 3 bases, with 12 bases left in between. CDR3 DNA: TGCGCCAGCAGCTCGGGACGGATAAAAGAGACCCAGTACTTC. It codes for CASSSGRIKETQYF. Combining the CDR3 with reference TRBV5-1 and TRBJ2-5 gives the whole variable domain KAGVTQTPRYLIKTRGQQVTLSCSPISGHRSVSWYQQTPGQGLQFLFEYFSETQRNKGNFPGRFSGRQFSNSRSEMNVSTLELGDSALYLCASSSGRIKETQYFGPGTRLLVL.

The V and J genes are TRBV28 and TRBJ2-1, with a possible D match to TRBD2 (6 bases). The CDR3 spans 14 residues. Germline V gene lookup returns CDR1 MDHEN and CDR2 SYDVKM. V was cut by 1 base and J by 7 bases, with 11 bases left in between. CDR3 nucleotides: TGTGCCAGCAGTTTATTTGGAGGGGTGAATGAGCAGTTCTTC. This translates into CASSLFGGVNEQFF.

Many counts were recorded for this clonotype. CDR3 in DNA: TGTGCCAGCAGCTTAGGAACAAACTATGGCTACACCTTC. Translated: CASSLGTNYGYTF. The chain uses TRBV7-6 and TRBJ1-2; D gene ambiguous. The V and J ends lost 1 base and 2 bases respectively, with 5 bases between them. The germline CDR1 and CDR2 sequences are SGHVS and FNYEAQ. CDR3 size: 13 residues.

This clonotype was picked up many times. The genes are TRBV29-1 and TRBJ1-1; D is possibly TRBD1 (6 bases). This CDR3 has 12 amino acids. The germline V gene has CDR1 SQVTM and CDR2 ANQGSEA. Between the trimmed V and J ends, which lost 7 bases and 1 base, there was a span of 10 bases. The CDR3 bases are TGCAGCGGCACGACAGGGAACACTGAAGCTTTCTTT. Translation gives CSGTTGNTEAFF.

This clonotype was recorded a few times. The V call is TRBV19, the J call TRBJ2-1, with 8 nucleotides matching TRBD2. Germline loops: CDR1 LNHDA, CDR2 SQIVND (reference sequence). The CDR3 is 14 residues long. V shed 6 bases and J 9 bases; nucleotides not matched to a gene: 10. The CDR3 bases are TGTGCCAGTAGATTGGTCGGGGGGGGCCCTGAGCAGTTCTTC. Its translation is CASRLVGGGPEQFF.

This clonotype was recorded many times. The chain recombines TRBV10-3 with TRBJ2-7; no clear D gene. Germline-derived CDR1 and CDR2 are ENHRY and SYGVKD. CDR3 length: 14 residues. Trimming removed 0 bases at V and 2 bases at J, with 8 bases between. This CDR3 is CAISESKATYEQYF. In nucleotides, the CDR3 is TGTGCCATCAGTGAGTCGAAGGCCACCTACGAGCAGTACTTC.

This clonotype has ten or more counts. This rearrangement joins TRBV6-1 to TRBJ2-7, with TRBD1 matching over 7 bases. The CDR3 loop spans 13 amino acids. From germline, CDR1 is MNHNS and CDR2 SASEGT. V shed 7 bases, J shed 2 bases, and the junction held 5 bases outside the gene matches. The CDR3 here is CASNPGQPYEQYF. The CDR3, as DNA: TGTGCCAGCAATCCGGGACAGCCCTACGAGCAGTACTTC.

At least ten counts were recorded for this clonotype. This sequence joins TRBV20-1 and TRBJ2-1, with TRBD2 matching over 7 bases. Losses at the gene ends were 0 bases for V and 4 bases for J; bases not matched to a gene: 9. Per the germline V gene, CDR1 is DFQATT and CDR2 is SNEGSKA (reference sequence). The CDR3 sequence is 16 residues long. CDR3: CSARDPRAGVYNEQFF. The CDR3 nucleotides read TGCAGTGCTAGAGATCCCCGGGCGGGGGTGTACAATGAGCAGTTCTTC.

The sample holds many counts of this clonotype. This chain connects TRBV28 to TRBJ2-3; D may be TRBD1 (6 bases). Germline V gene sequence: CDR1 MDHEN, CDR2 SYDVKM. The V gene lost 8 bases and the J gene lost 2 bases, with 14 bases spanning the gap. This CDR3 is 14 amino acids long. The CDR3 region is CASGRGTITDTQYF. The DNA for the CDR3 is TGTGCCAGCGGAAGGGGGACCATCACAGATACGCAGTATTTT.

This clonotype was recorded a few times. The chain couples TRBV5-4 to TRBJ2-5, with 8 nucleotides matching TRBD2. Germline-derived CDR1 and CDR2 are SGHNT and YYREEE (reference sequence). Trimming cost V 0 bases and J 0 bases; bases outside gene matches: 7. The CDR3 has 17 residues. The DNA of the CDR3 is TGTGCCAGCAGCTTGGGCTGGGCGGGGGGAAACCAAGAGACCCAGTACTTC. Its translation is CASSLGWAGGNQETQYF.

This clonotype was found many times. J is TRBJ1-1 and V is TRBV5-1; the D is unclear. This CDR3 spans 16 amino acids. V was pared by 2 bases and J by 0 bases, with 14 bases between. Germline values: CDR1 SGHRS, CDR2 YFSETQ. The DNA of the CDR3 is TGCGCCAGCAGCTTCGCACCCAGAGACGTGAACACTGAAGCTTTCTTT. The encoded protein is CASSFAPRDVNTEAFF.

This clonotype was found many times. The chain is built from TRBV6-1 and TRBJ1-2, with D perhaps matching TRBD1 (6 bases). V was clipped by 7 bases and J by 2 bases, with 11 bases between them. CDR1 and CDR2 (germline): MNHNS, SASEGT. The CDR3 has 13 residues. DNA for the CDR3: TGTGCCAGCAACTCCGGACAGAACTATGGCTACACCTTC. This sequence encodes CASNSGQNYGYTF.

This clonotype was seen ten or more times. This chain connects TRBV28 to TRBJ1-1; tentatively, D is TRBD1 (5 bases). Trimming took 6 bases from V and 9 from J, leaving 26 bases between them. This CDR3 has 16 amino acids. The V gene's germline CDR1 is MDHEN and CDR2 SYDVKM. CDR3 coding DNA: TGTGCCAGCAGATCCGATCTCGTTTATGGAGGGACCCAAGCTTTCTTT. Translation gives CASRSDLVYGGTQAFF.

CDR3 residues: CAWRVGLAGNQETQYF. CDR3 nucleotides: TGTGCCTGGAGGGTAGGACTAGCGGGAAACCAAGAGACCCAGTACTTC. The genes are TRBV30 and TRBJ2-5; 12 bases match TRBD2. The germline V gene has CDR1 GTSNPN and CDR2 SVGIG (reference sequence). The CDR3 is made up of 16 amino acids. After removal of 3 bases from V and 0 bases from J, the junction contained 5 bases not matched to a gene.

This clonotype was recorded many times. The J gene is TRBJ2-7, the V gene TRBV20-1; 7 bases agree with TRBD1. Trimming at V came to 0 bases and at J to 5 bases, leaving 10 bases not matched to a gene. The CDR3 extends over 15 amino acids. Germline V CDR1 and CDR2: DFQATT, SNEGSKA (reference sequence). CDR3 bases: TGCAGTGCTAGAGAATTAGGGGGCGCTCTACACGAGCAGTACTTC. Amino acids: CSARELGGALHEQYF.

This clonotype was recorded many times. J is TRBJ1-1 and V is TRBV28; tentatively, D is TRBD1 (5 bases). This CDR3 comprises 13 residues. Trimming removed 2 bases at V and 6 bases at J, with 10 bases between. Germline CDR1 is MDHEN and CDR2 is SYDVKM. The CDR3 nucleotides read TGTGCCAGCAGTTTAGGGACTGTGCCTGAAGCTTTCTTT. It is translated as CASSLGTVPEAFF.

The sample holds many counts of this clonotype. This sequence joins TRBV9 and TRBJ1-3, with D perhaps TRBD1 (5 bases). The germline V gene has CDR1 SGDLS and CDR2 YYNGEE. Between the trimmed V and J ends, which lost 4 bases and 2 bases, there was a span of 13 bases. The CDR3 runs to 15 residues. In nucleotides, the CDR3 is TGTGCCAGCAGCCCATACGGGGGAACTGGAAACACCATATATTTT. Amino acids: CASSPYGGTGNTIYF.

This clonotype was picked up a small number of times. The V and J genes are TRBV29-1 and TRBJ2-1, with 9 bases fitting TRBD2. V trimming: 4 bases; J trimming: 7 bases; junction bases outside the gene matches: 5. The germline V gene has CDR1 SQVTM and CDR2 ANQGSEA. This CDR3 contains 13 residues. The DNA of the CDR3 is TGCAGCGTTGTGCGGGGGGGGTGGAATGAGCAGTTCTTC. As protein: CSVVRGGWNEQFF.

The table lists this clonotype with many counts. V is TRBV2 and J is TRBJ2-7; TRBD2 matches at 8 bases. V was clipped by 7 bases and J by 4 bases; unmatched bases: 9. Germline CDR1 and CDR2: SNHLY and FYNNEI. CDR3 length: 14 amino acids. CDR3 coding DNA: TGTGCCAGCAACGCTCGGGGGGGCCTTTACGAGCAGTACTTC. It yields the protein CASNARGGLYEQYF.

Note on this clonotype: A much more abundant neighbour one base away suggests this may be a read error. This chain links TRBV18 with TRBJ1-1; TRBD1 aligns across 8 bases. V shed 0 bases, J shed 4 bases, and the junction held 4 bases outside the gene matches. Germline CDR1 is KGHSH and CDR2 is LQKENI. The CDR3 spans 15 residues. CDR3 sequence reads: CASSPPRQGSTEAFF. CDR3 DNA sequence: TGTGCCAGCTCACCACCCCGACAGGGGAGCACTGAAGCTTTCTTT.

The V and J genes are TRBV4-1 and TRBJ1-3; D is uncertain. This CDR3 region has 16 residues. Germline assignment: CDR1 MGHRA and CDR2 YSYEKL. V gave up 0 bases and J gave up 0 bases, with 9 bases separating them. In nucleotides, the CDR3 is TGCGCCAGCAGCCAAGACGATGATAACTCTGGAAACACCATATATTTT. This translates into CASSQDDDNSGNTIYF.

This clonotype was counted at least ten times. CDR3 DNA: TGTGCCAGCAGCGTAGGGTTAGCGGGAAGGGAGCTGTTTTTT. Amino acid sequence: CASSVGLAGRELFF. The chain links TRBV9 to TRBJ2-2, with 8 positions matching TRBD2. In germline, CDR1 is SGDLS, CDR2 YYNGEE. Trimming at V came to 0 bases and at J to 9 bases, leaving 4 bases not matched to a gene. This CDR3 has 14 residues.

This clonotype was seen ten or more times. DNA of the CDR3: TGCGCCAGCAGCGACAGGGGAACCAATGAGCAGTTCTTC. This sequence encodes CASSDRGTNEQFF. The V gene is TRBV5-1, the J gene TRBJ2-1; 8 nucleotides align to TRBD1. The CDR3 is made up of 13 amino acids. Germline lookup yields CDR1 SGHRS and CDR2 YFSETQ. Germline trimming cut 4 bases from V and 6 bases from J; bases unmatched to any gene: 3.

This clonotype was counted at least ten times. V and J are TRBV28 and TRBJ1-2; weak D call: TRBD1 (5 bases). The CDR3 totals 13 residues. Germline loops: CDR1 MDHEN, CDR2 SYDVKM. V was clipped by 2 bases and J by 6 bases, with 10 bases between them. The CDR3 sequence is CASSLMGVDGYTF. CDR3 coding DNA: TGTGCCAGCAGTTTAATGGGGGTCGATGGCTACACCTTC.

Ten or more counts support this clonotype. The V call is TRBV6-1, the J call TRBJ2-5; D is possibly TRBD2 (5 bases). The CDR3 totals 16 residues. The ends were cut back, 5 bases at V and 0 bases at J, with 16 bases in the middle. The V gene's germline CDR1 is MNHNS and CDR2 SASEGT. This CDR3 is CASSSGRRGYQETQYF. CDR3 nucleotides: TGTGCCAGCAGTTCTGGACGCCGAGGGTACCAAGAGACCCAGTACTTC.